This T cell receptor beta chain was profiled in a study of graft-versus-host responses after intestinal transplantation (dated by TCRdb to the early 2020s). Broadly, across the study: The transplants that recipients received were multivisceral, liver-intestinal, or isolated intestinal. The cohort enrolled under 25 intestinal transplant recipients including one retransplant, and a few patients lacking pretransplant specimens were excluded. After intestinal transplantation, graft-versus-host and host-versus-graft alloreactive T cell clones were followed in the graft, circulation and bone marrow using bulk TCR-beta CDR3 sequencing. A peak of at least 4% donor T cells among recipient peripheral blood mononuclear cells was the definition used for donor T cell macrochimerism. Samples from three later patients were sequenced in-house on an Illumina MiSeq with MiXCR processing rather than by the commercial service. All recipients received anti-thymocyte globulin induction followed by maintenance tacrolimus and steroids for roughly three years. To identify alloreactive clones, pre-transplant mixed lymphocyte reaction products were sequenced and compared with unstimulated pre-transplant donor and recipient T cells.

The meaning of the sample's time point label: cells obtained before transplantation from donor or recipient. CD3+CD4+ and CD3+CD8+ populations were FACS-sorted from unstimulated pre-transplant donor and recipient cells taken from spleen or lymph nodes. V loses 6 bases of germline sequence and J loses 0 bases, and the interval between the two ends is 12 bases. Taken from the germline V gene (reference sequence), the CDR1 and CDR2 loops are WNHNN and SYGVQD. Including cysteine and phenylalanine, the CDR3 has 15 amino acids. Only CDR3 DNA remains: 45 bases, in frame from the first base. Library preparation employed the immunoSEQ multiplex PCR assay. For most patients, genomic DNA was isolated with the Qiagen DNeasy Blood and Tissue Kit and sent frozen to Adaptive Biotechnologies for TCR sequencing. For most patients, high-throughput TCR-beta CDR3 sequencing of genomic DNA was performed by Adaptive Biotechnologies. The original pipeline was this. Adaptive's ImmunoSEQ software supplied the TCR sequencing data for 18 patients, while MiXCR and VDJtools were used to process a few other patients. To correct CD4 versus CD8 sorting errors, sequences present in both subsets at a frequency ratio below 5:1 were removed. CDR3 nucleotide sequences shared between donor and recipient were removed because their origin could not be assigned. To be classed as alloreactive, a clone needed at least 2-fold expansion over unstimulated cells and a minimum CFSE-low frequency of 0.002% (template counts) or 0.001% (read counts). Mappable clones were those detected in sequenced pre-transplant spleen, lymph node, or MLR CFSE-low populations of the donor or recipient. Cumulative frequency of alloreactive clones was calculated as a percentage of all sequences weighted by copy number. The table comes from immuneACCESS by way of TCRdb, which keeps in-frame sequences with V and J called. Part of the clones is missing from these tables; in studies checked, under half for an unresolved V gene and the rest for unknown reasons. The V and J calls and clone size were taken over from that table, and D and trimming were inferred from the DNA. The table for this sample lists roughly 100,000 clones; 91% of them were counted only once. About 0.18% of the sample comes from the top ten.

Study-level results and caveats: Peak levels of circulating GvH clones were associated with declines in HvG clones early after transplant. The conclusions were limited by the relatively low number and heterogeneity of the intestinal transplant patients. GvH clones were detected in recipient bone marrow, and some appeared earlier in ileal mucosa or blood, consistent with an intestinal mucosal origin. In patients with donor T cell macrochimerism, the allografts had high GvH to HvG T cell clonal ratios.

Remarks on this clone: The antigen it recognizes is unknown. No qualities accompany the bases; no much larger clone lies one base away.

The sequenced sample was unstimulated CD4+ T cells sorted from spleen or lymph node cells, obtained before transplant. This chain joins TRBV10-1 to TRBJ1-3; 5 matching bases give a weak D call of TRBD1. The sequence derives from a human donor who was the organ donor for an intestinal transplant. The sequenced DNA is TGCGCCAGCAGAACAGGCCCCTTCTCTGGAAACACCATATATTTT. Its translation is CASRTGPFSGNTIYF.